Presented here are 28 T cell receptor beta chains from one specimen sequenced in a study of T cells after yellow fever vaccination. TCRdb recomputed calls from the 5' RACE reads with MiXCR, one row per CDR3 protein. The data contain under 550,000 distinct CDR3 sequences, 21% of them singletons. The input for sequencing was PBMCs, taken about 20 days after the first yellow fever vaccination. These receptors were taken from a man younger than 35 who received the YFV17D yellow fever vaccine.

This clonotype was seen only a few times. The CDR3 nucleotides read TGCAGCGGTACGGGACAGGGTGACACCGGGGAGCTGTTTTTT. This encodes CSGTGQGDTGELFF. The chain couples TRBV29-1 to TRBJ2-2; 9 bases line up with TRBD1. With 7 bases clipped from V and 3 bases from J, the junction kept 6 bases outside the gene matches. The CDR3 runs to 14 residues. Germline CDR1 SQVTM, CDR2 ANQGSEA.

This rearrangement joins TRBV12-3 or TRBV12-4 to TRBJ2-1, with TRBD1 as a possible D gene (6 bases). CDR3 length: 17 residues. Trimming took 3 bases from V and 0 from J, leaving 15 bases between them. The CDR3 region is CASSFPADSYSYNEQFF. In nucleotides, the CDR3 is TGTGCCAGCAGTTTCCCCGCGGACAGCTACTCCTACAATGAGCAGTTCTTC.

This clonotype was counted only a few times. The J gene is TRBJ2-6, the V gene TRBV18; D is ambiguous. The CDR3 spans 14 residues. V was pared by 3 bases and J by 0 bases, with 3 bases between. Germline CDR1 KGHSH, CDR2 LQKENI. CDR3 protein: CASSPYSGANVLTF. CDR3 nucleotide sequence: TGTGCCAGCTCACCTTACTCTGGGGCCAACGTCCTGACTTTC.

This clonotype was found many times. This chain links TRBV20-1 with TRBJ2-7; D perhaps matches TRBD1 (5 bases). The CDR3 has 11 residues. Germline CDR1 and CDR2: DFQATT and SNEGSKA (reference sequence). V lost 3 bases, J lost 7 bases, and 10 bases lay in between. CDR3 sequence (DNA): TGCAGTGCTAGCTCCCCAGGGGAGCAGTACGTC. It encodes CSASSPGEQYV.

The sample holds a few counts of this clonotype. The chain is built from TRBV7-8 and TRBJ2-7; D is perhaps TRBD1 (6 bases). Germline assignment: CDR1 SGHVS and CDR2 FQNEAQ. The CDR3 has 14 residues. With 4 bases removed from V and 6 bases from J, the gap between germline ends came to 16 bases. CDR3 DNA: TGTGCCAGCAGCTCCGACAGGAATCAAGGCGAGCAGTACTTC. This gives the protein CASSSDRNQGEQYF.

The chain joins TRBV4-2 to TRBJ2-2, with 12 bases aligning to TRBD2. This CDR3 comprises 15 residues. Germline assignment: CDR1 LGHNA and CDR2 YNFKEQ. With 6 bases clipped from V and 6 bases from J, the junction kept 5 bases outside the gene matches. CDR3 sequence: CASRTTSGGSGELFF. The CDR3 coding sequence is TGTGCCAGCAGGACGACTAGCGGGGGTTCCGGGGAGCTGTTTTTT.

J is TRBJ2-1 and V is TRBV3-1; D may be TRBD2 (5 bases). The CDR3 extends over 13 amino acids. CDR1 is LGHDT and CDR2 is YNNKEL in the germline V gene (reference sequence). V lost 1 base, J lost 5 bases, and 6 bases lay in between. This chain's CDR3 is CASSQAGNNEQFF. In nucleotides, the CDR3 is TGTGCCAGCAGCCAAGCGGGGAACAATGAGCAGTTCTTC.

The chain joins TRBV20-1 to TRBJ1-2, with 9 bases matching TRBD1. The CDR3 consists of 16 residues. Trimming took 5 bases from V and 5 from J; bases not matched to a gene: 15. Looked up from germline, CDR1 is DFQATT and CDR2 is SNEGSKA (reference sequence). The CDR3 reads CSASPSGQGKIYGYTF. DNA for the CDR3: TGCAGTGCTTCCCCCTCGGGACAGGGAAAAATTTATGGCTACACCTTC.

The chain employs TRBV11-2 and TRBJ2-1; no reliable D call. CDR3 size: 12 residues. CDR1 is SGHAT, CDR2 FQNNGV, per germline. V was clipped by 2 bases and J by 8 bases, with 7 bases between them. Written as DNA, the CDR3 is TGTGCCAGCAGCTTAAGCTTGGATGAGCAGTTCTTC. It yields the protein CASSLSLDEQFF.

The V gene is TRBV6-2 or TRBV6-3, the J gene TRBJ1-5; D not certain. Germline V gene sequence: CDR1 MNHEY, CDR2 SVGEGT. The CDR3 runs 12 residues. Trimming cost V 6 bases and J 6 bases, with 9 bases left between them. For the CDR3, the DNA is TGTGCCAGCAGGGATCCAAGTCAGCCCCAGCATTTT. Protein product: CASRDPSQPQHF.

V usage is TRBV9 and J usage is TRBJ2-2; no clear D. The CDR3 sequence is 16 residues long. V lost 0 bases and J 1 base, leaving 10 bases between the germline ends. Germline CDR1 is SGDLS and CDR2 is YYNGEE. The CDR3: CASSVGGSLNTGELFF. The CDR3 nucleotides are TGTGCCAGCAGCGTAGGAGGATCTTTGAACACCGGGGAGCTGTTTTTT.

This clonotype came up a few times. CDR3 amino acids: CASSLTSPLYEQYF. CDR3 DNA sequence: TGTGCCAGCAGTCTGACCTCCCCCCTCTACGAGCAGTACTTC. The chain joins TRBV12-3 or TRBV12-4 to TRBJ2-7; D gene ambiguous. The CDR3 sequence is 14 residues long. Trimming took off 5 bases at V and 3 bases at J, with 14 bases between the two ends.

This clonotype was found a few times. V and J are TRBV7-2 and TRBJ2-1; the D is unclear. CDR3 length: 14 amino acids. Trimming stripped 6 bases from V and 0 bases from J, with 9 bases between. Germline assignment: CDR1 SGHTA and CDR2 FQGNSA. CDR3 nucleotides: TGTGCCAGCAGTTCCACTAACTCCTACAATGAGCAGTTCTTC. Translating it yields CASSSTNSYNEQFF. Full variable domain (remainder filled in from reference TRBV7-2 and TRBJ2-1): GAGVSQSPSNKVTEKGKDVELRCDPISGHTALYWYRQSLGQGLEFLIYFQGNSAPDKSGLPSDRFSAERTGGSVSTLTIQRTQQEDSAVYLCASSSTNSYNEQFFGPGTRLTVL.

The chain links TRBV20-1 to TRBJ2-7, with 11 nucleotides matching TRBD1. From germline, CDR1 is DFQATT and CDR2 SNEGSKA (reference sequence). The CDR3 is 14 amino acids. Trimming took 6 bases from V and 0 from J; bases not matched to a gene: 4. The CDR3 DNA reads TGCAGTGCGTCGGGACAGGGGGTCTCCTACGAGCAGTACTTC. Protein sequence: CSASGQGVSYEQYF.

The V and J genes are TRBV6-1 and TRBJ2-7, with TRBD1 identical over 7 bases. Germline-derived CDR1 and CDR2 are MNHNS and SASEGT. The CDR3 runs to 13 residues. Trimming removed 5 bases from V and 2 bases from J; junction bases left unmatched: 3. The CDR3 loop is CASSQQGTYEQYV. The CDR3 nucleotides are TGTGCCAGCAGTCAACAGGGGACCTACGAGCAGTACGTC.

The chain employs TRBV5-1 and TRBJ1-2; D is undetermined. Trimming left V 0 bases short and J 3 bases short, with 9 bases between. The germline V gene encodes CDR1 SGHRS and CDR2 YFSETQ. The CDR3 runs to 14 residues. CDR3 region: CASSLAGEYYGYTF. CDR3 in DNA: TGCGCCAGCAGCTTGGCCGGGGAATACTATGGCTACACCTTC.

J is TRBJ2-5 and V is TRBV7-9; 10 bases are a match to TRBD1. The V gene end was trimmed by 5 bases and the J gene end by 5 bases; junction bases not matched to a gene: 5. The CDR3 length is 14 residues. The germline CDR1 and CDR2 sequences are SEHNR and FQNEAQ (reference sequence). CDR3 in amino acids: CASSRQGARETQYF. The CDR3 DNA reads TGTGCCAGCAGCCGACAGGGGGCGCGGGAGACCCAGTACTTC.

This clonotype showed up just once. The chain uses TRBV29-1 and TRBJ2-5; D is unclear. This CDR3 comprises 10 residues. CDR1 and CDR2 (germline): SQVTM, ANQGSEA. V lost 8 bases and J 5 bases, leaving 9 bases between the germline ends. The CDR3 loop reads CSSSHETQYF. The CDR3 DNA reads TGCAGCTCTTCACACGAGACCCAGTACTTC.

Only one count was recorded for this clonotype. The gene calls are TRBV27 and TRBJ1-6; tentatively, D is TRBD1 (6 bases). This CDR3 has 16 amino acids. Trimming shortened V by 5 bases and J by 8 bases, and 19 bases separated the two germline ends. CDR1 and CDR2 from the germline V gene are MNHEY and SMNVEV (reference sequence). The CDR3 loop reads CASSPLRTEGDSPLHF. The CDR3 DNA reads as TGTGCCAGCAGTCCCCTCCGGACAGAGGGGGATTCACCCCTCCACTTT.

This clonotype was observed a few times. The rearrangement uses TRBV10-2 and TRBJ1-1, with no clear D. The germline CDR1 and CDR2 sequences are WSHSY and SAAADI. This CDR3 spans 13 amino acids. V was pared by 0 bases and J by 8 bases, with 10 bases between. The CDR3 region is CASSESIFTEAFF. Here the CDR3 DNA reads TGCGCCAGCAGTGAGTCGATTTTCACGGAAGCTTTCTTT.

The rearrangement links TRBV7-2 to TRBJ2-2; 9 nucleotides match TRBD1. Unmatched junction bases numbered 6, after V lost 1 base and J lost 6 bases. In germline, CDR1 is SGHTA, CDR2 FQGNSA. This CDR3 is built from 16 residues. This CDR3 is CASSLVADRGSGELFF. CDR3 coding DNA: TGTGCCAGCAGCTTAGTGGCGGACAGGGGTTCCGGGGAGCTGTTTTTT. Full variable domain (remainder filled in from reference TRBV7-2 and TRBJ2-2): GAGVSQSPSNKVTEKGKDVELRCDPISGHTALYWYRQSLGQGLEFLIYFQGNSAPDKSGLPSDRFSAERTGGSVSTLTIQRTQQEDSAVYLCASSLVADRGSGELFFGEGSRLTVL.

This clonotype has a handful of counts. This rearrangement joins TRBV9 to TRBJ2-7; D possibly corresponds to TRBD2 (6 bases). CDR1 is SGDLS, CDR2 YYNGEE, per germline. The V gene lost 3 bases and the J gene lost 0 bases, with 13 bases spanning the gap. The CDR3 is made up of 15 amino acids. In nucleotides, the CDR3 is TGTGCCAGCAGCGCAAGTTCCGGGAGCTCCTACGAGCAGTACTTC. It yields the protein CASSASSGSSYEQYF. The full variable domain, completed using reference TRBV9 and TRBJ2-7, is DSGVTQTPKHLITATGQRVTLRCSPRSGDLSVYWYQQSLDQGLQFLIQYYNGEERAKGNILERFSAQQFPDLHSELNLSSLELGDSALYFCASSASSGSSYEQYFGPGTRLTVT.

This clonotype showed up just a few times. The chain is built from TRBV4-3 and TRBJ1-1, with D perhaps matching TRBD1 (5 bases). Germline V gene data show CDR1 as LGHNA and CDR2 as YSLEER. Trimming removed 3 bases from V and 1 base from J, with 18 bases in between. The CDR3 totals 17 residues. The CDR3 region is CASSHPRRDGKNTEAFF. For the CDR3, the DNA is TGCGCCAGCAGCCACCCCAGACGGGACGGAAAGAACACTGAAGCTTTCTTT.

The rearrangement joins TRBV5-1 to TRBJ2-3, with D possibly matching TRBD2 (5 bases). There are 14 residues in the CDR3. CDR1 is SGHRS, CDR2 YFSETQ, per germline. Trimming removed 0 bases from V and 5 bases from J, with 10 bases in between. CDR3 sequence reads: CASSLGTSLDTQYF. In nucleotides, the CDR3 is TGCGCCAGCAGCTTGGGGACTTCCCTAGATACGCAGTATTTT.

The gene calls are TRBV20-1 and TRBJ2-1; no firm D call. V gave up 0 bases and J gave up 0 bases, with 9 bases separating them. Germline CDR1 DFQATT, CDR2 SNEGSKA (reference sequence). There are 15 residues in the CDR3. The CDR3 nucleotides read TGCAGTGCTAGAGATCGGTCGGGCTCCTACAATGAGCAGTTCTTC. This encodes CSARDRSGSYNEQFF.

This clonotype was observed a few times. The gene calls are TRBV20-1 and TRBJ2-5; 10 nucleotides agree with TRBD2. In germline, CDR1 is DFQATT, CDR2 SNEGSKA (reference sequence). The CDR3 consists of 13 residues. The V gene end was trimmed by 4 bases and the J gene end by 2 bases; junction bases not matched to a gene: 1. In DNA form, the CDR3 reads TGCAGTGCTATAGCGGGGGGACAAGAGACCCAGTACTTC. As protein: CSAIAGGQETQYF.

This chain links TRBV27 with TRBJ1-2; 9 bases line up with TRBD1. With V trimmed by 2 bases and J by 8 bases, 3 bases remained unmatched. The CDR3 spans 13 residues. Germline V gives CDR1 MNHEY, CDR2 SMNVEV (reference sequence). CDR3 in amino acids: CASSLTGGWGYTF. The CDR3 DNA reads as TGTGCCAGCAGTTTAACAGGGGGCTGGGGCTACACCTTC.

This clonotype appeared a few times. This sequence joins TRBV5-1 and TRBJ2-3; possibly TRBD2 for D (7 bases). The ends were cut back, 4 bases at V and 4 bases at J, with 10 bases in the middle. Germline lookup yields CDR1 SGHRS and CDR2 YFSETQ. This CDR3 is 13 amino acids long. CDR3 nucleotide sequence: TGCGCCAGCAGCGAGGGGGGGGCAGATACGCAGTATTTT. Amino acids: CASSEGGADTQYF.